A selection of T cell receptor beta chains follows, all from one sample in a study of relationships among human T cell subsets. TCRdb re-called the multiplex PCR reads with MiXCR, one entry per CDR3 protein. The table lists some 4,600 distinct CDR3 sequences, approximately 84% of them singletons, with approximately 29% in the top ten. Sequences were obtained from total T cells sorted from blood. The receptors come from a man aged 40-49 years in good health. Both conserved end residues are part of each CDR3. Fields, in order: J gene, V gene, CDR3 length, D gene, clone size, CDR3 protein, CDR3 DNA. D genes are given only for firm matches. Clone size is not always given. Where it is, it says once, few, many or a class for expanded clones.

J gene: TRBJ1-2; V gene: TRBV30; CDR3 length: 11; D gene: .; clone size: .; CDR3 protein: CAWNSPGLYTF; CDR3 DNA: TGTGCCTGGAACTCCCCGGGCCTCTACACCTTC
J gene: TRBJ2-1; V gene: TRBV19; CDR3 length: 15; D gene: .; clone size: .; CDR3 protein: CASSNPLRANNEQFF; CDR3 DNA: TGTGCCAGTAGTAACCCCCTCAGGGCTAACAATGAGCAGTTCTTC
J gene: TRBJ2-7; V gene: TRBV28; CDR3 length: 16; D gene: TRBD1; clone size: .; CDR3 protein: CASSYLAGTGYHEQYF; CDR3 DNA: TGTGCCAGCAGTTATCTAGCCGGGACAGGGTACCACGAGCAGTACTTC
J gene: TRBJ2-3; V gene: TRBV28; CDR3 length: 15; D gene: TRBD2; clone size: once; CDR3 protein: CASSFLRGVTDTQYF; CDR3 DNA: TGTGCCAGCAGTTTCCTCCGGGGGGTCACAGATACGCAGTATTTT
J gene: TRBJ2-7; V gene: TRBV10-2; CDR3 length: 15; D gene: TRBD1; clone size: .; CDR3 protein: CASSESNRGTYEQYF; CDR3 DNA: TGCGCCAGCAGTGAGTCAAACAGGGGAACCTACGAGCAGTACTTC
J gene: TRBJ2-3; V gene: TRBV7-9; CDR3 length: 16; D gene: TRBD2; clone size: .; CDR3 protein: CASRTELAGGLDTQYF; CDR3 DNA: TGTGCCAGCAGGACCGAACTAGCGGGGGGGCTAGATACGCAGTATTTT
J gene: TRBJ1-3; V gene: TRBV18; CDR3 length: 15; D gene: .; clone size: few; CDR3 protein: CASSPRKLSGNTIYF; CDR3 DNA: TGTGCCAGCTCACCACGAAAACTCTCTGGAAACACCATATATTTT
J gene: TRBJ2-7; V gene: TRBV29-1; CDR3 length: 13; D gene: TRBD1; clone size: .; CDR3 protein: CSAGTGDSYEQYF; CDR3 DNA: TGCAGCGCCGGGACAGGGGATTCCTACGAGCAGTACTTC
J gene: TRBJ2-7; V gene: TRBV7-8; CDR3 length: 16; D gene: .; clone size: .; CDR3 protein: CASSSQAGSYSYEQYF; CDR3 DNA: TGTGCCAGCAGTTCCCAAGCCGGGTCTTATTCCTACGAGCAGTACTTC
J gene: TRBJ1-3; V gene: TRBV4-1; CDR3 length: 18; D gene: .; clone size: once; CDR3 protein: CASSHRGFNLLSGNTIYF; CDR3 DNA: TGCGCCAGCAGCCACAGAGGTTTCAACCTCCTCTCTGGAAACACCATATATTTT
J gene: TRBJ1-2; V gene: TRBV7-9; CDR3 length: 13; D gene: .; clone size: few; CDR3 protein: CASSLDRHYGYTF; CDR3 DNA: TGTGCCAGCAGCTTAGACAGGCATTATGGCTACACCTTC
J gene: TRBJ1-5; V gene: TRBV6-1; CDR3 length: 12; D gene: .; clone size: .; CDR3 protein: CASVSGNQPQHF; CDR3 DNA: TGTGCCAGCGTCAGCGGCAATCAGCCCCAGCATTTT
J gene: TRBJ2-7; V gene: TRBV10-3; CDR3 length: 14; D gene: .; clone size: .; CDR3 protein: CAIGKETALYEQYF; CDR3 DNA: TGTGCCATTGGTAAGGAGACAGCTCTTTACGAGCAGTACTTC
J gene: TRBJ2-7; V gene: TRBV4-1; CDR3 length: 17; D gene: TRBD1; clone size: few; CDR3 protein: CASSRRQGRLGKDEQYF; CDR3 DNA: TGCGCCAGCAGCAGGCGACAGGGTAGGTTGGGGAAGGACGAGCAGTACTTC
J gene: TRBJ2-7; V gene: TRBV12-3/TRBV12-4; CDR3 length: 14; D gene: .; clone size: few; CDR3 protein: CASSRPTHSYEQYF; CDR3 DNA: TGTGCCAGCAGCAGGCCTACTCACTCCTACGAGCAGTACTTC
J gene: TRBJ2-4; V gene: TRBV5-5; CDR3 length: 11; D gene: .; clone size: .; CDR3 protein: CASSVQGLQYF; CDR3 DNA: TGTGCCAGCAGCGTTCAAGGCCTTCAGTACTTC
J gene: TRBJ2-7; V gene: TRBV19; CDR3 length: 15; D gene: .; clone size: .; CDR3 protein: CASSIDPARPYEQYF; CDR3 DNA: TGTGCCAGTAGTATAGATCCGGCGCGGCCCTACGAGCAGTACTTC
J gene: TRBJ2-1; V gene: TRBV10-2; CDR3 length: 16; D gene: TRBD2; clone size: .; CDR3 protein: CASRPLLAGEYNEQFF; CDR3 DNA: TGCGCCAGCAGGCCCTTGCTAGCGGGGGAGTACAATGAGCAGTTCTTC
J gene: TRBJ2-7; V gene: TRBV7-3; CDR3 length: 13; D gene: .; clone size: .; CDR3 protein: CASSSDRGKVQYF; CDR3 DNA: TGTGCCAGCAGCTCCGACCGCGGGAAGGTGCAGTACTTC
J gene: TRBJ2-4; V gene: TRBV2; CDR3 length: 13; D gene: .; clone size: .; CDR3 protein: CASSDVGILIQYF; CDR3 DNA: TGTGCCAGCAGTGACGTTGGGATCTTGATTCAGTACTTC
J gene: TRBJ2-1; V gene: TRBV7-3; CDR3 length: 16; D gene: .; clone size: .; CDR3 protein: CASSPQGAGLANEQFF; CDR3 DNA: TGTGCCAGCAGCCCACAGGGGGCTGGACTAGCGAACGAGCAGTTCTTC
J gene: TRBJ1-2; V gene: TRBV30; CDR3 length: 12; D gene: TRBD1; clone size: .; CDR3 protein: CAWSEGQPGYTF; CDR3 DNA: TGTGCCTGGAGTGAGGGACAGCCTGGCTACACCTTC
J gene: TRBJ1-5; V gene: TRBV6-5; CDR3 length: 12; D gene: TRBD1; clone size: .; CDR3 protein: CASSSGGQPQHF; CDR3 DNA: TGTGCCAGCAGCTCAGGGGGCCAGCCCCAGCATTTT
J gene: TRBJ2-1; V gene: TRBV6-5; CDR3 length: 16; D gene: TRBD2; clone size: .; CDR3 protein: CASSETSGSTYNEQFF; CDR3 DNA: TGTGCCAGCAGTGAGACTAGCGGAAGTACCTACAATGAGCAGTTCTTC
J gene: TRBJ2-7; V gene: TRBV7-9; CDR3 length: 16; D gene: TRBD1; clone size: .; CDR3 protein: CASSWIPGQGDYEQYF; CDR3 DNA: TGTGCCAGCAGCTGGATTCCGGGACAGGGGGACTACGAGCAGTACTTC
J gene: TRBJ2-5; V gene: TRBV6-6; CDR3 length: 18; D gene: .; clone size: .; CDR3 protein: CASSYDGQSTPKQETQYF; CDR3 DNA: TGTGCCAGCAGTTACGATGGGCAGAGCACGCCCAAGCAAGAGACCCAGTACTTC
J gene: TRBJ2-1; V gene: TRBV4-1; CDR3 length: 16; D gene: TRBD1; clone size: .; CDR3 protein: CASSQGERQGHIPQFF; CDR3 DNA: TGCGCCAGCAGCCAAGGCGAGCGACAGGGCCATATCCCGCAGTTCTTC
J gene: TRBJ1-2; V gene: TRBV6-1; CDR3 length: 14; D gene: .; clone size: .; CDR3 protein: CASRSFSTLYGYTF; CDR3 DNA: TGTGCCAGCAGGAGTTTCTCGACCCTCTATGGCTACACCTTC
J gene: TRBJ2-1; V gene: TRBV12-3/TRBV12-4; CDR3 length: 14; D gene: .; clone size: .; CDR3 protein: CASSLGGGNNEQFF; CDR3 DNA: TGTGCCAGCAGTTTAGGGGGAGGCAACAATGAGCAGTTCTTC